These 18 T cell receptor beta chains originate from one sample sequenced in a study of response to subunit inactivated influenza vaccine. TCRdb re-called the RT-PCR reads with MiXCR, one entry per CDR3 protein. Among about 480,000 distinct CDR3 sequences listed, roughly 13% were seen once. This specimen was PBMCs from blood, taken 45 days after vaccination. The receptors stem from a man aged 50-59 years who received an inactivated influenza vaccine.

This clonotype was seen a few times. The genes are TRBV4-1 and TRBJ1-2, with no clear D. The CDR3 has 14 residues. Trimming removed 0 bases at V and 5 bases at J, with 10 bases between. CDR1 and CDR2 (germline): MGHRA, YSYEKL. DNA of the CDR3: TGCGCCAGCAGCCAAGATCTACAGACGTATGGCTACACCTTC. Translating it yields CASSQDLQTYGYTF.

Turning to this clonotype: One base away lies a much larger clone, so this may be a sequencing read error. This chain connects TRBV3-1 to TRBJ2-7; either TRBD1 or TRBD2 may supply D (5 bases each). The V and J ends lost 4 bases and 2 bases respectively, with 9 bases between them. Germline CDR1 LGHDT, CDR2 YNNKEL (reference sequence). This CDR3 spans 13 amino acids. CDR3 in DNA: TGTGCCAGCAGCCGGGGGACGACCTACGAGCAGTACTTC. Protein: CASSRGTTYEQYF.

The V gene is TRBV28, the J gene TRBJ1-6, with 7 nucleotides matching TRBD1. In germline, CDR1 is MDHEN, CDR2 SYDVKM. With 5 bases clipped from V and 14 bases from J, the junction kept 18 bases outside the gene matches. There are 16 residues in the CDR3. The CDR3 loop reads CASSDLGGTEDRSLHF. The CDR3 DNA is TGTGCCAGCAGTGACCTGGGCGGGACAGAAGATCGGTCCCTCCACTTT.

This chain joins TRBV20-1 and TRBJ2-3; TRBD2 matches 10 bases. Germline lookup yields CDR1 DFQATT and CDR2 SNEGSKA (reference sequence). The CDR3 length is 14 residues. Trimming cost V 1 base and J 5 bases; bases outside gene matches: 3. This CDR3 is CSARASGGVDTQYF. CDR3 DNA: TGCAGTGCTAGAGCAAGCGGGGGGGTAGATACGCAGTATTTT.

This clonotype occurred a few times. This chain uses TRBV20-1 with TRBJ1-1; D is unclear. Trimming shortened V by 4 bases and J by 1 base, and 7 bases separated the two germline ends. This CDR3 has 12 residues. Looked up from germline, CDR1 is DFQATT and CDR2 is SNEGSKA (reference sequence). The CDR3 is CSATRSNTEAFF. The CDR3 region has the DNA TGCAGTGCTACCCGGTCGAACACTGAAGCTTTCTTT.

This clonotype was seen only a few times. J is TRBJ2-3 and V is TRBV24-1, with 7 nucleotides matching TRBD1. CDR1 and CDR2 from the germline V gene are KGHDR and SFDVKD. Trimming cost V 2 bases and J 1 base; bases outside gene matches: 5. This CDR3 is 16 amino acids long. The CDR3 protein is CATSDYRGSGTDTQYF. In nucleotides, the CDR3 is TGTGCCACCAGTGATTACAGGGGAAGCGGCACAGATACGCAGTATTTT.

This chain joins TRBV29-1 and TRBJ2-7, with a tentative D call TRBD2 (5 bases). There are 14 residues in the CDR3. CDR1 and CDR2 from the germline V gene are SQVTM and ANQGSEA. The V gene lost 2 bases and the J gene lost 8 bases, with 19 bases spanning the gap. CDR3 in DNA: TGCAGCGTTGAATTGTCCGGGTGGGGAGATCAGCAGTACTTC. This encodes CSVELSGWGDQQYF.

This chain joins TRBV20-1 and TRBJ2-4; D might be TRBD1 (6 bases). The CDR3 consists of 13 residues. The V end was cut by 4 bases, the J end by 7 bases, with 14 bases between. CDR1 is DFQATT and CDR2 is SNEGSKA in the germline V gene (reference sequence). Written as DNA, the CDR3 is TGCAGTGCTACTTTACAGGGTGGGAACATTCAGTACTTC. The encoded protein is CSATLQGGNIQYF.

This clonotype has just a few counts. The genes are TRBV18 and TRBJ2-7, with D tentatively TRBD1 or TRBD2 (5 bases each). The germline V gene has CDR1 KGHSH and CDR2 LQKENI. V was cut by 3 bases and J by 6 bases, with 15 bases left in between. The CDR3 covers 14 residues. CDR3 nucleotides: TGTGCCAGCTCACCGTCAACCCCCGGGGCCGAGCAGTACTTC. Translating gives CASSPSTPGAEQYF. The full variable domain, with the rest looked up from reference TRBV18 and TRBJ2-7, is NAGVMQNPRHLVRRRGQEARLRCSPMKGHSHVYWYRQLPEEGLKFMVYLQKENIIDESGMPKERFSAEFPKEGPSILRIQQVVRGDSAAYFCASSPSTPGAEQYFGPGTRLTVT.

This clonotype was seen repeatedly, ten times or more. J is TRBJ2-7 and V is TRBV12-3 or TRBV12-4; possibly TRBD2 for D (5 bases). This CDR3 comprises 16 residues. Trimming stripped 6 bases from V and 3 bases from J, with 21 bases between. Here the CDR3 DNA reads TGTGCCAGCAGCAGCTCTTATCCGGGAAAAGGCTACGAGCAGTACTTC. This encodes CASSSSYPGKGYEQYF.

This clonotype has a count of ten or more. The J gene is TRBJ2-7, the V gene TRBV12-3 or TRBV12-4; TRBD1 might be the D (5 bases). V lost 6 bases, J lost 3 bases, and 12 bases lay in between. The CDR3 consists of 13 residues. CDR3: CASSQGLIYEQYF. As DNA, the CDR3 is TGTGCCAGCAGCCAGGGCCTGATCTACGAGCAGTACTTC.

Here the CDR3 reads CASSTTGADTQYF. CDR3 in DNA: TGTGCCAGCAGCACCACAGGGGCAGATACGCAGTATTTT. This chain links TRBV6-1 with TRBJ2-3, with 7 positions matching TRBD1. Germline CDR1 and CDR2: MNHNS and SASEGT. V lost 6 bases, J lost 4 bases, and 4 bases stayed unmatched. This CDR3 has 13 amino acids.

This clonotype was seen ten or more times. The rearrangement links TRBV5-1 to TRBJ2-1, with 7 bases aligning to TRBD1. CDR3 length: 15 residues. Germline values: CDR1 SGHRS, CDR2 YFSETQ. V shed 4 bases, J shed 7 bases, and the junction held 11 bases outside the gene matches. CDR3 nucleotide sequence: TGCGCCAGCAGCATGGCCGAGACAGGGTATAATGAGCAGTTCTTC. It codes for CASSMAETGYNEQFF.

This clonotype was detected many times. This chain uses TRBV20-1 with TRBJ2-4, with TRBD2 matching 10 bases. CDR3 length equals 15 residues. Trimming removed 7 bases from V and 3 bases from J; junction bases left unmatched: 9. The germline CDR1 and CDR2 sequences are DFQATT and SNEGSKA (reference sequence). Here the CDR3 DNA reads TGCAGTGACTTAGGGACTAGCGTTGACAAAAACATTCAGTACTTC. It encodes CSDLGTSVDKNIQYF.

The chain employs TRBV20-1 and TRBJ2-3, with 14 positions matching TRBD2. Germline-derived CDR1 and CDR2 are DFQATT and SNEGSKA (reference sequence). The CDR3 covers 15 residues. Losses at the gene ends were 4 bases for V and 5 bases for J; bases not matched to a gene: 5. The CDR3 nucleotides read TGCAGTGCTACACGGACTAGCGGGGGGCTAGATACGCAGTATTTT. Amino acids: CSATRTSGGLDTQYF.

The genes are TRBV12-3 or TRBV12-4 and TRBJ1-5; 10 positions agree with TRBD1. V dropped 6 bases and J dropped 5; count of bases not matched to a gene: 7. The CDR3 runs 15 residues. This CDR3 reads CASSQDRGSHQPQHF. CDR3 coding DNA: TGTGCCAGCAGCCAGGACAGGGGGTCCCATCAGCCCCAGCATTTT.

The table lists this clonotype with a few counts. The chain carries TRBV7-7 and TRBJ2-5, with D perhaps TRBD1 (5 bases). Germline V gene data show CDR1 as SSHAT and CDR2 as FNYEAQ (reference sequence). Trimming took 0 bases from V and 1 from J, leaving 6 bases between them. The CDR3 totals 14 residues. The DNA for the CDR3 is TGTGCCAGCAGCTTAGCTGACAGCCAAGAGACCCAGTACTTC. This gives the protein CASSLADSQETQYF.

This clonotype was seen more than once but under ten times. The chain combines TRBV6-4 with TRBJ2-1; D perhaps matches TRBD2 (6 bases). Per germline, CDR1 MRHNA and CDR2 SNTAGT. The CDR3 length is 19 residues. Trimming shortened V by 4 bases and J by 0 bases, and 22 bases separated the two germline ends. In nucleotides, the CDR3 is TGTGCCAGCAGTGCCTATCCCCATTGGGGGGAAAGCTCCTACAATGAGCAGTTCTTC. It translates to CASSAYPHWGESSYNEQFF.